Below, 5 T cell receptor beta chains from the same sample are listed, as sequenced in a study of memory CD4+ T cells and cytomegalovirus serostatus. Generated by immunoSEQ multiplex PCR, the TCRdb table keeps only in-frame clones and is missing some. This table holds over 35,000 clones, 60% to 80% found once. The sort gate was single viable CD3+CD4+CD8-CD45RO+ cells for memory CD4+ T cells. The material sequenced was memory CD4+ T cells from blood. The origin of the receptors is an adult in good health and CMV-seronegative.

CDR3 coding DNA: TGTGCCAGCAGCTTAGGGGGACAGAGGACCGGGGAGCTGTTTTTT. Translated: CASSLGGQRTGELFF. The chain couples TRBV11-3 to TRBJ2-2, with 7 nucleotides matching TRBD1. J lost 5 bases, V lost 1 base, and 4 bases had no gene match. Germline loops: CDR1 SGHNT, CDR2 YENEEA. The CDR3 has 15 residues.

This chain connects TRBV7-2 to TRBJ1-4, with 8 bases matching TRBD1. V shed 5 bases and J 7 bases; nucleotides not matched to a gene: 9. Germline V gives CDR1 SGHTA, CDR2 FQGNSA. The CDR3 length is 15 residues. The CDR3 nucleotides are TGTGCCAGCAGCCGTTCCGGGACAGGAGCTGAAAAACTGTTTTTT. This sequence encodes CASSRSGTGAEKLFF.

The DNA of the CDR3 is TGTGCCAGCAGGGGACAGGGAGATTCACCCCTCCACTTT. Translated: CASRGQGDSPLHF. The chain recombines TRBV11-2 with TRBJ1-6; TRBD1 agrees at 9 bases. Per germline, CDR1 SGHAT and CDR2 FQNNGV. V trimming: 6 bases; J trimming: 8 bases; junction bases outside the gene matches: 2. The CDR3 covers 13 residues.

The chain joins TRBV7-2 to TRBJ1-5; maybe TRBD1 (6 bases). CDR3 length equals 12 residues. The germline V gene has CDR1 SGHTA and CDR2 FQGNSA. The V end lost 8 bases, the J end lost 4 bases, and 9 bases lay between the germline ends. This chain's CDR3 is CASGTPNQPQHF. The CDR3 coding sequence is TGTGCCAGCGGGACACCTAATCAGCCCCAGCATTTT.

J is TRBJ1-4 and V is TRBV6-5; TRBD1 matches 11 bases. The CDR3 spans 15 residues. Looked up from germline, CDR1 is MNHEY and CDR2 is SVGAGI. V shed 4 bases and J 10 bases; nucleotides not matched to a gene: 8. This CDR3 reads CASSSWTGGRVKLFF. In DNA form, the CDR3 reads TGTGCCAGCAGTTCGTGGACAGGGGGCAGGGTAAAACTGTTTTTT.